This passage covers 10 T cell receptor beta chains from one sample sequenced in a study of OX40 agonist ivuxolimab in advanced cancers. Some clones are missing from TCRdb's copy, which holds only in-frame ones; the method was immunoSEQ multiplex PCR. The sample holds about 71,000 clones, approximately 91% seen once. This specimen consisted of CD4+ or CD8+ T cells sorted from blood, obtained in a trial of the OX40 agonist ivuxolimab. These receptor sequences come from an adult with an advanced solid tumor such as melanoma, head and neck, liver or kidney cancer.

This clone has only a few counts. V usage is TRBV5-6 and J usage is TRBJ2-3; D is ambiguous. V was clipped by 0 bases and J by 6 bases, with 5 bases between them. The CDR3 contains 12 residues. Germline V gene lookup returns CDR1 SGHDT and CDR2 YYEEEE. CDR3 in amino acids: CASSLARDTQYF. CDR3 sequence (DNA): TGTGCCAGCAGCTTGGCTAGGGATACGCAGTATTTT.

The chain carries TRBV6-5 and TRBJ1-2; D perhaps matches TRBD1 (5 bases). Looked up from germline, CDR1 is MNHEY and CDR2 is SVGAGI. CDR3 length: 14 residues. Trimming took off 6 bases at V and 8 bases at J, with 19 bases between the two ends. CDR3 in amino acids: CASRATGTEEGYTF. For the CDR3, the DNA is TGTGCCAGCAGGGCCACCGGGACGGAGGAGGGCTACACCTTC.

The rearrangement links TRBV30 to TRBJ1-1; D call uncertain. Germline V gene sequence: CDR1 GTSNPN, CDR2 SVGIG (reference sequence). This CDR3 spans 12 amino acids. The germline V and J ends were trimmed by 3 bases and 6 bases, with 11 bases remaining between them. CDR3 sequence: CAWSPPGAEAFF. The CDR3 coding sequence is TGTGCCTGGAGCCCACCCGGCGCTGAAGCTTTCTTT.

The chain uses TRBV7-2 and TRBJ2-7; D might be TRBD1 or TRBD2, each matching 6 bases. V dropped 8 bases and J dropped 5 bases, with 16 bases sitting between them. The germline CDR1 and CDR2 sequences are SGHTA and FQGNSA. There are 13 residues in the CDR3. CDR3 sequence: CASRGGWSNEQYF. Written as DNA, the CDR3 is TGTGCCAGCCGAGGGGGGTGGTCAAACGAGCAGTACTTC.

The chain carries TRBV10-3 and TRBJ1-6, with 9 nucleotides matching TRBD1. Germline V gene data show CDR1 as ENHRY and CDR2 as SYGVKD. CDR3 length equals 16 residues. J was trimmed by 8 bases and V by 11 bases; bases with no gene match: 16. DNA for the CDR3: TGTGCCCCCTGGCCTAACAGGGGGCGGGTGGATTCACCCCTCCACTTT. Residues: CAPWPNRGRVDSPLHF.

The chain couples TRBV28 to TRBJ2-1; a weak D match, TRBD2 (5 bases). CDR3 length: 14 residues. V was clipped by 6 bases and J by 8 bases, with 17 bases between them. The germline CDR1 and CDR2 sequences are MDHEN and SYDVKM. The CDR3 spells CASRPQEAFDEQFF. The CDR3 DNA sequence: TGTGCCAGCAGACCCCAGGAGGCTTTCGATGAGCAGTTCTTC.

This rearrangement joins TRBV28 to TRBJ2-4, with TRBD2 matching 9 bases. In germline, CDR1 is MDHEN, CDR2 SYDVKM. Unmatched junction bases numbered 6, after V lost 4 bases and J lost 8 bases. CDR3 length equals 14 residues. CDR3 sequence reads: CASSSRLAVHIQYF. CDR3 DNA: TGTGCCAGCAGTTCCAGACTAGCGGTCCACATTCAGTACTTC.

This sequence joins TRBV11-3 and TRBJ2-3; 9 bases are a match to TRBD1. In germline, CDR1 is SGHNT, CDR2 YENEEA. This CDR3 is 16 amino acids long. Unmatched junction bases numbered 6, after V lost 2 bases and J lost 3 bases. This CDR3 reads CASSLTHRGRTDTQYF. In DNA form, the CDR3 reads TGTGCCAGCAGCTTAACTCACAGGGGGCGGACAGATACGCAGTATTTT.

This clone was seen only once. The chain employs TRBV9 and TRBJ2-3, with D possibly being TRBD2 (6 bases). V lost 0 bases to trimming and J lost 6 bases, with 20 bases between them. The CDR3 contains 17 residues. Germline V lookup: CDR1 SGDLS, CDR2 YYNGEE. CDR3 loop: CASSVGGSGGGWDTQYF. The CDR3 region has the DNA TGTGCCAGCAGCGTAGGAGGTTCGGGCGGAGGGTGGGATACGCAGTATTTT.

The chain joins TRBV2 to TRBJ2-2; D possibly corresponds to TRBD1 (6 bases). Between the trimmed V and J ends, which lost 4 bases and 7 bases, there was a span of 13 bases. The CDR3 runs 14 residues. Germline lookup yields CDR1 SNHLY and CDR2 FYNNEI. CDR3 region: CASSGGWGLGELFF. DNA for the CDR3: TGTGCCAGCAGTGGTGGGTGGGGGCTCGGGGAGCTGTTTTTT.